These 9 T cell receptor beta chains were all obtained from the same sample, sequenced in a study of cytomegalovirus exposure and HLA in healthy donors. Both 60 Vbeta primers and 13 Jbeta primers went into the PCR. Only in-frame clones appear in the TCRdb table, and some are missing; sequencing was by immunoSEQ multiplex PCR. Among tens of thousands of clones, more than 70% were seen once, and the ten largest hold 2% to 2.5%. Sequenced: PBMCs. The receptors derive from a middle-aged man in good health and CMV-seronegative.

This sequence joins TRBV5-4 and TRBJ1-5; maybe TRBD1 (5 bases). Germline CDR1 reads SGHNT; CDR2 reads YYREEE (reference sequence). This CDR3 has 14 residues. V was clipped by 5 bases and J by 4 bases, with 13 bases between them. CDR3 region: CASSPGGGNQPQHF. In DNA, the CDR3 is TGTGCCAGCAGTCCCGGGGGGGGAAATCAGCCCCAGCATTTT.

This clone occurred a few times. The rearrangement uses TRBV19 and TRBJ1-5, with D hard to call. The CDR3 length is 14 residues. V dropped 3 bases and J dropped 2 bases, with 8 bases sitting between them. CDR1 is LNHDA and CDR2 is SQIVND in the germline V gene (reference sequence). CDR3 protein: CASSIEQGNQPQHF. The CDR3 region has the DNA TGTGCCAGTAGTATTGAGCAGGGCAATCAGCCCCAGCATTTT.

The chain is built from TRBV4-1 and TRBJ1-2; maybe TRBD1 (5 bases). This CDR3 comprises 12 residues. V was pared by 6 bases and J by 6 bases, with 11 bases between. Germline lookup yields CDR1 MGHRA and CDR2 YSYEKL. The CDR3, as DNA: TGCGCCAGCAGTACCGGGACTGATGGCTACACCTTC. It yields the protein CASSTGTDGYTF.

This chain joins TRBV9 and TRBJ1-4; no definite D call. The V end lost 0 bases, the J end lost 3 bases, and 9 bases lay between the germline ends. The CDR3 spans 15 residues. Germline loops: CDR1 SGDLS, CDR2 YYNGEE. For the CDR3, the DNA is TGTGCCAGCAGCGTAGGGGCCCAGTCTAATGAAAAACTGTTTTTT. It translates to CASSVGAQSNEKLFF.

This chain uses TRBV7-2 with TRBJ1-1; TRBD1 is a possible D gene (5 bases). Germline V gene sequence: CDR1 SGHTA, CDR2 FQGNSA. The V end was cut by 5 bases, the J end by 0 bases, with 19 bases between. This CDR3 is built from 17 residues. The CDR3 DNA is TGTGCCAGCAGCGCTCCTGGGGCCAGGATTATGAACACTGAAGCTTTCTTT. Translating gives CASSAPGARIMNTEAFF.

Comments on this clone: Other DNA sequences in the same sample also yield this CDR3. The chain couples TRBV4-1 to TRBJ1-2; 7 bases fit TRBD1. V dropped 0 bases and J dropped 2; count of bases not matched to a gene: 3. Germline assignment: CDR1 MGHRA and CDR2 YSYEKL. The CDR3 totals 15 residues. CDR3 nucleotide sequence: TGCGCCAGCAGCCAAGACCCCAGGGGGAACTATGGCTACACCTTC. It specifies CASSQDPRGNYGYTF.

J is TRBJ1-4 and V is TRBV11-2; 7 bases map to TRBD1. Germline CDR1 and CDR2: SGHAT and FQNNGV. The CDR3 consists of 14 residues. The ends lost 5 bases at V and 8 bases at J; junction bases unmatched: 8. Here the CDR3 DNA reads TGTGCCAGCAGCGCGGTCCGACAGGGCGAAAAACTGTTTTTT. This translates into CASSAVRQGEKLFF.

This clone was found once. The V call is TRBV4-1, the J call TRBJ2-1; 8 positions match TRBD2. After removal of 0 bases from V and 0 bases from J, the junction contained 1 base not matched to a gene. The CDR3 length is 16 residues. Germline assignment: CDR1 MGHRA and CDR2 YSYEKL. For the CDR3, the DNA is TGCGCCAGCAGCCAAGACCTAGCGGGCTCCTACAATGAGCAGTTCTTC. Translated, it gives CASSQDLAGSYNEQFF.

This sequence joins TRBV6-5 and TRBJ2-3, with 10 bases identical to TRBD2. V was clipped by 0 bases and J by 4 bases; unmatched bases: 4. The CDR3 length is 16 residues. Per the germline V gene, CDR1 is MNHEY and CDR2 is SVGAGI. The CDR3 region has the DNA TGTGCCAGCAGTTACTCCGGGACTAGCGTTGCAGATACGCAGTATTTT. Translating it yields CASSYSGTSVADTQYF.